Sequencing of this T cell receptor (beta chain) was carried out in a study of PD-1 blockade in classical Hodgkin lymphoma (dated by TCRdb to about 2020). In the study overall: Nivolumab dosing was 3 mg/kg intravenously every 2 weeks, continuing until either disease progression or unacceptable toxicity. A peripheral blood immune signature of response to PD-1 blockade in classical Hodgkin lymphoma was defined using TCR beta sequencing and CyTOF.

Comments on this clone: There is no known antigen for this receptor. There are no base qualities to consult, and no much larger clone falls within one base.

The Qiagen DNeasy kit was used to extract genomic DNA from unsorted PBMCs and from the negatively selected CD4+ and CD8+ fractions. Using primers that anneal to V and J segments, immunoSEQ multiplex PCR amplified the TCR beta CDR3 regions. Amplification bias was minimized using a synthetic immune receptor repertoire, and residual bias was removed computationally after sequencing. In the paper's pipeline: Custom Python scripts were used to quantify repertoire diversity as the Shannon entropy index. Unsorted, CD4+ and CD8+ repertoires were examined separately, except in combined analyses, for which CD4+ and CD8+ sequences were merged in silico. Clonal expansion was defined as a frequency increase of at least 2-fold after treatment compared with C1D1, and clones undetected at baseline were assigned a pseudocount of 0.5. Singleton clones were defined as clones with 0 or 1 copy at C1D1, and non-singleton clones were defined as clones with 2 or more copies. Clones expanded in unsorted samples were assigned a CD4+, CD8+ or unknown annotation through matching of protein sequences in sorted samples from the same patient. Diversity changes from C1D1 to C4D1 were tested in paired samples using Wilcoxon tests. TCRdb limited this immuneACCESS table to in-frame rearrangements with V and J called. A share of clones is missing; checked studies link under half to unresolved V genes, and the rest is unexplained. Clone size and V and J calls were adopted from that table, with D and trimming inferred from the DNA. Here the sample has some 100,000 clones; about 93% occur a single time. The top ten hold roughly 2% of the sample.

Per the publication, the time point label means: cycle 4 day 1 (C4D1), after more than five weeks of nivolumab. Relapse after autologous stem cell transplantation had occurred in all trial patients, and cohorts A, B and C were distinguished by prior brentuximab vedotin exposure. The trial cohort comprised 60 or so patients with relapsed/refractory classical Hodgkin lymphoma whose best overall responses were complete response, partial response or progressive disease. In the multi-cohort phase II CheckMate 205 trial, trial patients received single-agent nivolumab. An independent review committee assessed best overall response by applying the 2007 International Working Group response criteria. Trial PBMCs were obtained immediately prior to nivolumab initiation (C1D1) and on therapy at cycle 2 day 1 and cycle 4 day 1. Peripheral blood was collected in 8 mL Vacutainer Cell Preparation Tubes, from which PBMCs were isolated by centrifugation and then cryopreserved.

On the study overall, not on this receptor specifically: The study covered only a single clinical trial cohort, and the causes of the repertoire differences, possibly disease activity or prior therapy, were still not defined. A significant rise by C4D1 was seen in CD4+ but not CD8+ TCR diversity (p=0.0027 vs p=0.16), with the rise being most apparent in complete responders (p=0.02). Among trial patients, those achieving complete response had baseline diversity similar to that of newly diagnosed patients, while diversity was significantly lower in partial responders and progressors. Lower diversity was seen in patients whose nivolumab began less than 1 year after ASCT, and these patients were left out of later analyses so that immune reconstitution would not confound the results. Baseline TCR diversity was reported to be lower in newly diagnosed patients than in healthy donors, and even lower in relapsed/refractory patients.

The material sequenced was peripheral blood mononuclear cells (PBMCs), taken before the fourth cycle of nivolumab. This clonotype originated in a human donor with classical Hodgkin lymphoma.

The nucleotide sequence is given as TGTGCCAGCAGACGGACAGGGGGGACCATGAACACTGAAGCTTTCTTT. The resulting protein is CASRRTGGTMNTEAFF. The chain is made from TRBV5-6 and TRBJ1-1, and 10 junctional nucleotides match TRBD1. The CDR3 runs 16 residues from the cysteine to the phenylalanine. The sequence is cut down to CDR3 DNA, 48 bases in frame from base 1. The germline V gene encodes CDR1 SGHDT and CDR2 YYEEEE. V is pruned by 5 bases and J by 0 bases, leaving 7 bases of the junction without a gene match. With all but the CDR3 taken from the reference TRBV5-6 and TRBJ1-1 genes, the full variable domain is: DAGVTQSPTHLIKTRGQQVTLRCSPKSGHDTVSWYQQALGQGPQFIFQYYEEEERQRGNFPDRFSGHQFPNYSSELNVNALLLGDSALYLCASRRTGGTMNTEAFFGQGTRLTVV.